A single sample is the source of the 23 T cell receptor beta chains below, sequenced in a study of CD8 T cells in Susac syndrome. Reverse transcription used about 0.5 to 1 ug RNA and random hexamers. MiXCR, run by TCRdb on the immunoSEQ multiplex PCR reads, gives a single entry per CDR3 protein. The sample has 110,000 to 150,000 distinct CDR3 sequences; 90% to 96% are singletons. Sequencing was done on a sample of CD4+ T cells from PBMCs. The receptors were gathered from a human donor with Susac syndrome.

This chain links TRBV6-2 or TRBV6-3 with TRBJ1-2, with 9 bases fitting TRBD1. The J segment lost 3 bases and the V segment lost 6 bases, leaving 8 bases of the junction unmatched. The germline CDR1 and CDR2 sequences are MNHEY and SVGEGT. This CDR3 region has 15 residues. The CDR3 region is CASRHRDRDYYGYTF. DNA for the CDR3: TGTGCCAGCAGGCACCGGGACAGGGACTACTATGGCTACACCTTC.

The CDR3 region is CASTGSFASTGELFF. The CDR3 nucleotides read TGCGCCAGCACAGGATCGTTTGCGAGCACCGGGGAGCTGTTTTTT. The chain links TRBV5-1 to TRBJ2-2; D remains unclear. This CDR3 is built from 15 residues. The germline V gene has CDR1 SGHRS and CDR2 YFSETQ. V lost 6 bases to trimming and J lost 4 bases, with 16 bases between them.

CDR3 in amino acids: CATSDPRRTSGELFF. The CDR3 nucleotides read TGTGCCACCAGTGATCCCCGGAGAACTTCCGGGGAGCTGTTTTTT. This rearrangement joins TRBV24-1 to TRBJ2-2; unclear D gene. The CDR3 is 15 amino acids. Germline assignment: CDR1 KGHDR and CDR2 SFDVKD. V lost 3 bases and J lost 6, with 13 bases in between.

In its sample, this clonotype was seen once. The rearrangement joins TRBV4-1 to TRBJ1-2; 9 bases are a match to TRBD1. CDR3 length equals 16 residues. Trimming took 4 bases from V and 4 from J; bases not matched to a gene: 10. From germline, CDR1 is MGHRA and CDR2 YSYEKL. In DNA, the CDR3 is TGCGCCAGCAGCCCGCTCCCCGGGACAGGGCCCTATGGCTACACCTTC. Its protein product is CASSPLPGTGPYGYTF.

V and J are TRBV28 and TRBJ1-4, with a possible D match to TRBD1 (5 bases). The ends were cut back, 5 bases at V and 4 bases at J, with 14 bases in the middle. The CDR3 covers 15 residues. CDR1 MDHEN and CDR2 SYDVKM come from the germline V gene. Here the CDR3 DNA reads TGTGCCAGCAGTACCGGGACGGCAAATAATGAAAAACTGTTTTTT. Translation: CASSTGTANNEKLFF.

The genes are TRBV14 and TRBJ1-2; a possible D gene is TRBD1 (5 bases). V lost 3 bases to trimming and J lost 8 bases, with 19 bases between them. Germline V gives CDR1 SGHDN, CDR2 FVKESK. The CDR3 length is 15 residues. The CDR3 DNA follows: TGTGCCAGCAGCCAGGATGACAGAACTGCTGGAGGCTACACCTTC. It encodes CASSQDDRTAGGYTF.

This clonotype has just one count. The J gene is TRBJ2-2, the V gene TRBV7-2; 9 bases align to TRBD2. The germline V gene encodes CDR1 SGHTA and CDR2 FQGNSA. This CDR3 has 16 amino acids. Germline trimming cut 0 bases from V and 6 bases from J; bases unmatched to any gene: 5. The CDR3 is CASSLAQGLASGELFF. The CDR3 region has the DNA TGTGCCAGCAGCTTAGCGCAGGGACTAGCTTCCGGGGAGCTGTTTTTT.

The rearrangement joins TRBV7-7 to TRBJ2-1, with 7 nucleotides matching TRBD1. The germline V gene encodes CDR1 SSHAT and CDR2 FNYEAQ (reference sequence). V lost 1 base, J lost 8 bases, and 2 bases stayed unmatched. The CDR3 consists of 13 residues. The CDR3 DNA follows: TGTGCCAGCAGCTTAGGACAGGGCTATGAGCAGTTCTTC. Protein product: CASSLGQGYEQFF.

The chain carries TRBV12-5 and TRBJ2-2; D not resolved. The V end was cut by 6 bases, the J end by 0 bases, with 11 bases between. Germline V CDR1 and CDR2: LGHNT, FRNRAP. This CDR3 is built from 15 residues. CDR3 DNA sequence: TGTGCTAGTGGCTCTGCAGCACCGAACACCGGGGAGCTGTTTTTT. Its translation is CASGSAAPNTGELFF. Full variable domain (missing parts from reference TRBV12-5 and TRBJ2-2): DARVTQTPRHKVTEMGQEVTMRCQPILGHNTVFWYRQTMMQGLELLAYFRNRAPLDDSGMPKDRFSAEMPDATLATLKIQPSEPRDSAVYFCASGSAAPNTGELFFGEGSRLTVL.

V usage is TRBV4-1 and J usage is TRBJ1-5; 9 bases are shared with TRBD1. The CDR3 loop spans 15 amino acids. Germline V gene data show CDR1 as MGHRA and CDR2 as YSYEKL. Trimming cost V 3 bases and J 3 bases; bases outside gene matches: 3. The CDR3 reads CASSQGQGTNQPQHF. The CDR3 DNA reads TGCGCCAGCAGCCAGGGACAGGGCACCAATCAGCCCCAGCATTTT.

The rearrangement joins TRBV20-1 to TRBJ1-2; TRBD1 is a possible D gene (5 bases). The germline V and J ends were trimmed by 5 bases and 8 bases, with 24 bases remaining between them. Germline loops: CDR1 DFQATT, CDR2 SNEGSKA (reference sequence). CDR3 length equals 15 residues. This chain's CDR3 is CSAPNPRDLKFGYTF. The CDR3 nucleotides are TGCAGTGCTCCGAACCCCCGGGACTTGAAATTCGGCTACACCTTC.

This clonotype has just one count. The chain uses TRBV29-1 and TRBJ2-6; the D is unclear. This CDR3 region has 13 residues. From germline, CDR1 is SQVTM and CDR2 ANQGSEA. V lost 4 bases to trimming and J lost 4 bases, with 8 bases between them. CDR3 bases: TGCAGCGTTGGTTCTGGCGGGGCCAACGTCCTGACTTTC. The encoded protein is CSVGSGGANVLTF.

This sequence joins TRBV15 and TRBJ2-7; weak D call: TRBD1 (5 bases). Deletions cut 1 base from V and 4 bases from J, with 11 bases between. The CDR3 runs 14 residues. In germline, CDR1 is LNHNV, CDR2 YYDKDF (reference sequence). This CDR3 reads CATSRAGFGYEQYF. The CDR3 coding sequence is TGTGCCACCAGCAGAGCAGGGTTTGGTTACGAGCAGTACTTC. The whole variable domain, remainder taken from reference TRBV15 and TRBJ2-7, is DAMVIQNPRYQVTQFGKPVTLSCSQTLNHNVMYWYQQKSSQAPKLLFHYYDKDFNNEADTPDNFQSRRPNTSFCFLDIRSPGLGDTAMYLCATSRAGFGYEQYFGPGTRLTVT.

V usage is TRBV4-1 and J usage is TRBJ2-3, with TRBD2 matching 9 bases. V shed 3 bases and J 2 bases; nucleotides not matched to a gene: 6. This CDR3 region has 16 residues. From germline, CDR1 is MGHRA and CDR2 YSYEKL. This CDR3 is CASSQSVAGATDTQYF. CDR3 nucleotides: TGCGCCAGCAGCCAGTCGGTAGCGGGGGCCACAGATACGCAGTATTTT.

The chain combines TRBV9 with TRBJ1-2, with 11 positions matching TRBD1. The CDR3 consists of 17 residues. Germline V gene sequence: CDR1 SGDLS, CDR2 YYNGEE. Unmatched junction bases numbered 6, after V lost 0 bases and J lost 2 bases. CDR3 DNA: TGTGCCAGCAGCGTAGCCGGACAGGGGGCGCCGAACTATGGCTACACCTTC. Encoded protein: CASSVAGQGAPNYGYTF.

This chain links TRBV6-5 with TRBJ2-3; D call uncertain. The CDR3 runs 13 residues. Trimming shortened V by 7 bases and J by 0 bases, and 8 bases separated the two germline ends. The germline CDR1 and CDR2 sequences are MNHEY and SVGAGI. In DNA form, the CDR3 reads TGTGCCAGCAAGACTGACAGCACAGATACGCAGTATTTT. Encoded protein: CASKTDSTDTQYF.

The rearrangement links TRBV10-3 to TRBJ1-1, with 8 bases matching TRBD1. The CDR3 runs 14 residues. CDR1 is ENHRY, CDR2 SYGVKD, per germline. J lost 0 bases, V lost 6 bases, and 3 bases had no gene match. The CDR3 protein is CAIRRQGMNTEAFF. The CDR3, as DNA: TGTGCCATCAGAAGACAGGGGATGAACACTGAAGCTTTCTTT.

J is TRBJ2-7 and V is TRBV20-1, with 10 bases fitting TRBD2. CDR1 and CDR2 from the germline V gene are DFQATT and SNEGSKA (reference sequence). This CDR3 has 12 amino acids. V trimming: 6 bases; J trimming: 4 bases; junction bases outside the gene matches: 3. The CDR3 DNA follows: TGCAGTGCGCCAGCGGGGGGGTACGAGCAGTACTTC. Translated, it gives CSAPAGGYEQYF.

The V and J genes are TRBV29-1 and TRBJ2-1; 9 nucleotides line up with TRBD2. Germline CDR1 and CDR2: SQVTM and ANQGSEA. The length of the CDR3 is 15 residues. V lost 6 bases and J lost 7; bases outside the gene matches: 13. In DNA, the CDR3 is TGCAGCGTCCCCATTAGGCGGGGGGGCAAGAATGAGCAGTTCTTC. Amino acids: CSVPIRRGGKNEQFF.

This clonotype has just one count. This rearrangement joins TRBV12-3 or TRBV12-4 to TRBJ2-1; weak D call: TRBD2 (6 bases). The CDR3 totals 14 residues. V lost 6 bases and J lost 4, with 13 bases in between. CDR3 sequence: CASSPGTGYNEQFF. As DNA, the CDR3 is TGTGCCAGCAGCCCCGGGACTGGGTACAATGAGCAGTTCTTC.

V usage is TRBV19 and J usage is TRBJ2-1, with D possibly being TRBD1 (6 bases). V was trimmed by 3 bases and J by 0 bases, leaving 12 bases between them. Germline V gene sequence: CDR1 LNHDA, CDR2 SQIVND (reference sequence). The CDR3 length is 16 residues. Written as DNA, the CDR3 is TGTGCCAGTAGTATCTGGGGGCCCCTCTCCTACAATGAGCAGTTCTTC. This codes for CASSIWGPLSYNEQFF.

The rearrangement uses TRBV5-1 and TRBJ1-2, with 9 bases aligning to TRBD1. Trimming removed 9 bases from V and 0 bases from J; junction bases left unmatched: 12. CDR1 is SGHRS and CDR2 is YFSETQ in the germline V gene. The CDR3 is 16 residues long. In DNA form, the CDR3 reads TGCGCCACCGCCCGGACAGGGGAAGTATCTAACTATGGCTACACCTTC. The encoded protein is CATARTGEVSNYGYTF.

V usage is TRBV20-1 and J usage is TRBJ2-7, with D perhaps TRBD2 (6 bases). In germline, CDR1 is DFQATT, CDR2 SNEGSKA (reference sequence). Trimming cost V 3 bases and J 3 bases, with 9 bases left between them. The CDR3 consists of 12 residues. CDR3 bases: TGCAGTGCTAGCTCGGAGGGCTACGAGCAGTACTTC. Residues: CSASSEGYEQYF.